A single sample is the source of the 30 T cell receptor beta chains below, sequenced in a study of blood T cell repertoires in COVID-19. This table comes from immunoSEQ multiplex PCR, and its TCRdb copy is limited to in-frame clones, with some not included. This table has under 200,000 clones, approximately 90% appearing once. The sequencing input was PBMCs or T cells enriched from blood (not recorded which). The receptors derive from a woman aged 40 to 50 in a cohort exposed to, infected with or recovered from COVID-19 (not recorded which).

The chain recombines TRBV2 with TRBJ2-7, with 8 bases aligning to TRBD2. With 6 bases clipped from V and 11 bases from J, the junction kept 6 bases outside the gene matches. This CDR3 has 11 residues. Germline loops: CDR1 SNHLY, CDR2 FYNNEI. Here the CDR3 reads CASSPGLVKYF. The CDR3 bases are TGTGCCAGCAGCCCGGGACTAGTCAAGTACTTC. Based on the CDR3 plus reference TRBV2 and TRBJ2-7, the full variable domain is EPEVTQTPSHQVTQMGQEVILRCVPISNHLYFYWYRQILGQKVEFLVSFYNNEISEKSEIFDDQFSVERPDGSNFTLKIRSTKLEDSAMYFCASSPGLVKYFGPGTRLTVT.

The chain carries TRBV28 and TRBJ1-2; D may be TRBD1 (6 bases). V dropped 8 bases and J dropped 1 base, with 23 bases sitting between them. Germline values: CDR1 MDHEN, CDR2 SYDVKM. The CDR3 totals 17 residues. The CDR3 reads CASGYGTPAWVNYGYTF. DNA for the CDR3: TGTGCCAGCGGGTACGGGACACCGGCGTGGGTTAACTATGGCTACACCTTC.

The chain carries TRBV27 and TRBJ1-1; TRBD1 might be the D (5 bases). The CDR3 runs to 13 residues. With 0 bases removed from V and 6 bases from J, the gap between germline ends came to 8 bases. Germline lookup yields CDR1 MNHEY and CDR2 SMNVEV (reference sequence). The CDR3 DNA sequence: TGTGCCAGCAGTTTATCGCGGGACGCTGAAGCTTTCTTT. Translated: CASSLSRDAEAFF.

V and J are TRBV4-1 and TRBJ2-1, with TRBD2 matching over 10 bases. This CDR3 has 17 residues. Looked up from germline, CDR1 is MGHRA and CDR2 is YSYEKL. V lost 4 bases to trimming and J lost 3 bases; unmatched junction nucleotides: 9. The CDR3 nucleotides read TGCGCCAGCAGCCTCCCCGGGGGGACTAGCGTCTACAATGAGCAGTTCTTC. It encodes CASSLPGGTSVYNEQFF.

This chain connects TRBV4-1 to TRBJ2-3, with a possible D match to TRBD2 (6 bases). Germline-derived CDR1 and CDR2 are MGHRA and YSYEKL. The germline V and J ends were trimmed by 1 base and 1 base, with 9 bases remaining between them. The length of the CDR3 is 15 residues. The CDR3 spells CASSQGSGRTDTQYF. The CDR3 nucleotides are TGCGCCAGCAGCCAAGGTAGCGGACGCACAGATACGCAGTATTTT.

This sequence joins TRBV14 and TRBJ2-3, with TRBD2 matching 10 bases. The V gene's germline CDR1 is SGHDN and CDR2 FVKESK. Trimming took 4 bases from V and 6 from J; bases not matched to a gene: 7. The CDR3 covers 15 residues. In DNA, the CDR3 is TGTGCCAGCAGCCTTAGCGGGGGGCCGGGGGATACGCAGTATTTT. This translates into CASSLSGGPGDTQYF. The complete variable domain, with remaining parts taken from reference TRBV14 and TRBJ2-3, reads EAGVTQFPSHSVIEKGQTVTLRCDPISGHDNLYWYRRVMGKEIKFLLHFVKESKQDESGMPNNRFLAERTGGTYSTLKVQPAELEDSGVYFCASSLSGGPGDTQYFGPGTRLTVL.

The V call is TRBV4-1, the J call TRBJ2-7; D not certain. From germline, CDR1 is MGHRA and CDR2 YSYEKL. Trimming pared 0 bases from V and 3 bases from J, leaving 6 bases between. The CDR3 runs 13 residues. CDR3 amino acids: CASSQDKSYEQYF. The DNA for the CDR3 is TGCGCCAGCAGCCAAGATAAGAGCTACGAGCAGTACTTC.

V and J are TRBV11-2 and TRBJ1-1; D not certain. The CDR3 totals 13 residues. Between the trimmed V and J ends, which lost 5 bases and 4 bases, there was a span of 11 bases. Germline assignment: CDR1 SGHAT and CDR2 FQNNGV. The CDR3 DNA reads TGTGCCAGCAGCCCCCAGGCGGGCACTGAAGCTTTCTTT. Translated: CASSPQAGTEAFF.

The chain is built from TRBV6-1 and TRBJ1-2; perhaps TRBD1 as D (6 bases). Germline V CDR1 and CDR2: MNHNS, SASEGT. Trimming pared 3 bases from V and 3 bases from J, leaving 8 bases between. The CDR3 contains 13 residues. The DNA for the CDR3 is TGTGCCAGCAGTGACAGGGGACACTATGGCTACACCTTC. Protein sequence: CASSDRGHYGYTF.

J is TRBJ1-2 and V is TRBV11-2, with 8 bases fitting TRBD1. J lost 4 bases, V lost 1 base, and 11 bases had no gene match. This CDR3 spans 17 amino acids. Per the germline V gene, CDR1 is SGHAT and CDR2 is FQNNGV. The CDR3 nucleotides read TGTGCCAGCAGCTTAGTGATTGGCGGACAGGGTCTCTATGGCTACACCTTC. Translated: CASSLVIGGQGLYGYTF.

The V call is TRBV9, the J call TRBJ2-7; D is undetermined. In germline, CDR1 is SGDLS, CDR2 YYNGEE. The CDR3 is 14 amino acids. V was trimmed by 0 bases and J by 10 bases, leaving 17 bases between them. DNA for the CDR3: TGTGCCAGCAGCGTAGTGGAACAGCCGACAAATCAGTACTTC. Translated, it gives CASSVVEQPTNQYF.

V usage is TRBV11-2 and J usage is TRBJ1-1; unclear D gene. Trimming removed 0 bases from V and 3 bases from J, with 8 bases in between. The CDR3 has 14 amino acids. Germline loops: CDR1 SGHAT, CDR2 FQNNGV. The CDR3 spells CASSLDGQYTEAFF. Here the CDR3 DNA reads TGTGCCAGCAGCTTAGACGGTCAATACACTGAAGCTTTCTTT.

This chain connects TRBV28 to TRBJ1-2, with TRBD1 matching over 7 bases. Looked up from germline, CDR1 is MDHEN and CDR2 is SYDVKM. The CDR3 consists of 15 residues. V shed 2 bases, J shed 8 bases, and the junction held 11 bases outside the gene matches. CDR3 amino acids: CASSLRLTGIGGYTF. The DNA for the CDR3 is TGTGCCAGCAGTTTACGGTTGACAGGGATAGGCGGCTACACCTTC.

CDR3 residues: CASSPFVSGGAGAADTQYF. The CDR3 DNA reads as TGCGCCAGCAGCCCTTTCGTGAGTGGCGGAGCGGGAGCAGCAGATACGCAGTATTTT. The rearrangement uses TRBV4-3 and TRBJ2-3; TRBD2 aligns across 8 bases. Trimming removed 4 bases from V and 4 bases from J; junction bases left unmatched: 19. The CDR3 runs 19 residues. Germline assignment: CDR1 LGHNA and CDR2 YSLEER.

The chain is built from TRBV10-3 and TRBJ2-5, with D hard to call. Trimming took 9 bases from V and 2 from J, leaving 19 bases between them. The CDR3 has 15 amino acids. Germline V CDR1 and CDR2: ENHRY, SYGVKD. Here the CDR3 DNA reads TGTGCCATTAAAAACCATCAGGAAGTTCAAGAGACCCAGTACTTC. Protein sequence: CAIKNHQEVQETQYF.

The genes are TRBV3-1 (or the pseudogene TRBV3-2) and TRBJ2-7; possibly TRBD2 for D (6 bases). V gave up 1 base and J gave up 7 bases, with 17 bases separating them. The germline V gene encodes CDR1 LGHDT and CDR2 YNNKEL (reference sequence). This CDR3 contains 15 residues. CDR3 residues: CASSQGPRRAGEQYF. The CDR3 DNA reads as TGTGCCAGCAGCCAAGGGCCACGACGGGCGGGGGAGCAGTACTTC.

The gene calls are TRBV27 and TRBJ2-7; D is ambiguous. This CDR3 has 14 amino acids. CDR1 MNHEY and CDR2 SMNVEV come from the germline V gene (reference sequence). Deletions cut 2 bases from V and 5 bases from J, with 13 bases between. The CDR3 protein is CASSLSDPVHEQYF. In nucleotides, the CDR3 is TGTGCCAGCAGTTTAAGCGATCCTGTACACGAGCAGTACTTC.

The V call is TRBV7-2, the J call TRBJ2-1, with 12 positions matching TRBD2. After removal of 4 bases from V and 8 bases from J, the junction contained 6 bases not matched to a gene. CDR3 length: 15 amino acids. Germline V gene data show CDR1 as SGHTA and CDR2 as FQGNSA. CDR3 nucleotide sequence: TGTGCCAGCAGCTCGACTAGCGGGAGAGTGGATGAGCAGTTCTTC. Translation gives CASSSTSGRVDEQFF.

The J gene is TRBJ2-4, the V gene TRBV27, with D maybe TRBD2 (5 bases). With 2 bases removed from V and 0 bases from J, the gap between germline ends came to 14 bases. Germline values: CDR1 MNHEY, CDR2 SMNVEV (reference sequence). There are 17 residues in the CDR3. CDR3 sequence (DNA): TGTGCCAGCAGTTTACGAGGGATGGGAATAGCCAAAAACATTCAGTACTTC. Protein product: CASSLRGMGIAKNIQYF.

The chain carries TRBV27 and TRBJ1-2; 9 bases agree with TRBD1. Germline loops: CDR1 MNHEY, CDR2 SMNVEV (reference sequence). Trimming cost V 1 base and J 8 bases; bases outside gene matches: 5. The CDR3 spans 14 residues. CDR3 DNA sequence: TGTGCCAGCAGTTTATGGGGACAGGGACTAGGCTACACCTTC. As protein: CASSLWGQGLGYTF.

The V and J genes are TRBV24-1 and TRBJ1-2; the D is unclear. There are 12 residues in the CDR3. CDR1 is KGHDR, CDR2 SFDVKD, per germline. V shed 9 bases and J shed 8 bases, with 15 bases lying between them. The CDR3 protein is CATSGGGPGYTF. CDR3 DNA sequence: TGTGCCACCTCAGGAGGAGGCCCGGGCTACACCTTC.

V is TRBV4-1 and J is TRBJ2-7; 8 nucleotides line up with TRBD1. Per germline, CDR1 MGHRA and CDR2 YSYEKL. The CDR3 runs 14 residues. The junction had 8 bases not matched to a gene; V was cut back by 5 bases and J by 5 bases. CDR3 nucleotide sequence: TGCGCCAGCAGCGGCGTCAGGGGGCCGGACGAGCAGTACTTC. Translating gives CASSGVRGPDEQYF.

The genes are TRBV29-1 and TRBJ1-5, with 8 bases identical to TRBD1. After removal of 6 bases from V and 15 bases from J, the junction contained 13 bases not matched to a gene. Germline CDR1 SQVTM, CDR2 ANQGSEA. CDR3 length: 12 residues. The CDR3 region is CSVIDGQGSLHF. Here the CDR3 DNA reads TGCAGCGTGATAGATGGACAGGGAAGTTTGCATTTT.

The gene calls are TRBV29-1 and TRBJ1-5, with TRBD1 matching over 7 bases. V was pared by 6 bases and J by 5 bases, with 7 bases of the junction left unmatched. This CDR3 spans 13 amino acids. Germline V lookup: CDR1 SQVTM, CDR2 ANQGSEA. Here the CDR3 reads CSVRQGRHQPQHF. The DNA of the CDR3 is TGCAGCGTCAGACAGGGCAGGCATCAGCCCCAGCATTTT. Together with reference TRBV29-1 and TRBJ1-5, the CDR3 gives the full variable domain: SAVISQKPSRDICQRGTSLTIQCQVDSQVTMMFWYRQQPGQSLTLIATANQGSEATYESGFVIDKFPISRPNLTFSTLTVSNMSPEDSSIYLCSVRQGRHQPQHFGDGTRLSIL.

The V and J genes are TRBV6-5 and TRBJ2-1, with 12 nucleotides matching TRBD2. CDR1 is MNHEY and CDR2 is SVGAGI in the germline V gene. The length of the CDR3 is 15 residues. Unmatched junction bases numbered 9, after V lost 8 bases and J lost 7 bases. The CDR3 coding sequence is TGTGCCAGCTGTAAACTAGCGGGAGGTGGTAATGAGCAGTTCTTC. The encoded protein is CASCKLAGGGNEQFF.

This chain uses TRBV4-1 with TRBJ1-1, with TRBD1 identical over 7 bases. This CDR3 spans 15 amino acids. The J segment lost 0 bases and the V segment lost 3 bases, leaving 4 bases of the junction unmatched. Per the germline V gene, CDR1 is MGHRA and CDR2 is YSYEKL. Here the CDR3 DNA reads TGCGCCAGCAGCCAGATGACAGGGATGAACACTGAAGCTTTCTTT. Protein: CASSQMTGMNTEAFF.

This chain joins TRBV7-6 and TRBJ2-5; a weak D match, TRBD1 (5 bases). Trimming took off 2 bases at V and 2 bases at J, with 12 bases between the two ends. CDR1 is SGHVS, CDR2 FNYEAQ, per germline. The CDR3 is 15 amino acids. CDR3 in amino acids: CASSLTQGAQETQYF. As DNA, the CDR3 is TGTGCCAGCAGCTTAACGCAGGGCGCTCAAGAGACCCAGTACTTC.

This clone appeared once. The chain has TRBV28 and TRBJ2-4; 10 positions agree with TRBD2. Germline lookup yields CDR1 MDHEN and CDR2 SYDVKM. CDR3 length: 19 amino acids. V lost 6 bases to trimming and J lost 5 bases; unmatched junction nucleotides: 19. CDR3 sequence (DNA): TGTGCCAGCAGGCCGGGGTGGTATTCCCATAGCGGGGGGCAAAACATTCAGTACTTC. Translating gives CASRPGWYSHSGGQNIQYF.

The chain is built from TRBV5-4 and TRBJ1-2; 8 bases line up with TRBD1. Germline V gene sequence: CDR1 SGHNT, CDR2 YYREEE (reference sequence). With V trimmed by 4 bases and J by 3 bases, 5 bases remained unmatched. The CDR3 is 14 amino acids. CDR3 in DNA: TGTGCCAGCAGCCCGGACAGGGAAGACTATGGCTACACCTTC. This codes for CASSPDREDYGYTF.

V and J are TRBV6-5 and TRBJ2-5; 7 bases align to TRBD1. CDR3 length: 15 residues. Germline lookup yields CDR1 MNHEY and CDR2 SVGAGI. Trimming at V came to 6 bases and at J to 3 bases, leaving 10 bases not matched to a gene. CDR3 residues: CASRSGQLVKETQYF. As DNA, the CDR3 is TGTGCCAGCAGGTCGGGACAGCTCGTTAAAGAGACCCAGTACTTC.